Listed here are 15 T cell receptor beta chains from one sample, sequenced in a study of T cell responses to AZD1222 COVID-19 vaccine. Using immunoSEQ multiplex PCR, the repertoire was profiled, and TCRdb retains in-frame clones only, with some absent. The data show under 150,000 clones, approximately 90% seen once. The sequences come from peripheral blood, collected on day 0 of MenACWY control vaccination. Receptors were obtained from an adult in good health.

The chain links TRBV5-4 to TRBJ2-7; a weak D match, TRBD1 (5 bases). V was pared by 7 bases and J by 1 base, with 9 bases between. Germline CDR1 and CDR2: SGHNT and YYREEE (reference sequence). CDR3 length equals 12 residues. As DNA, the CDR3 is TGTGCCAGCCAAGGGGATTCCTACGAGCAGTACTTC. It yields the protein CASQGDSYEQYF.

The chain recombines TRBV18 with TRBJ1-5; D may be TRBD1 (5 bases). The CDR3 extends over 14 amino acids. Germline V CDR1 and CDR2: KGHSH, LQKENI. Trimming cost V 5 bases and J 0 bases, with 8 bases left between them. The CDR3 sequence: CASSAGYSNQPQHF. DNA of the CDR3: TGTGCCAGCTCAGCAGGGTATAGCAATCAGCCCCAGCATTTT.

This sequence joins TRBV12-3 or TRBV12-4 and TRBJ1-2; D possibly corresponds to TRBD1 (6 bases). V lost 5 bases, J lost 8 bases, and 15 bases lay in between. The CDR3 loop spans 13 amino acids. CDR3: CASSHTRGAGYTF. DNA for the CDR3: TGTGCCAGCAGTCATACGAGGGGGGCAGGCTACACCTTC.

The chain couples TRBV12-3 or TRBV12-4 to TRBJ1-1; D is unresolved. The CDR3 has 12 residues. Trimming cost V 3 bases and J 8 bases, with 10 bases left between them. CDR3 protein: CASSFERAEAFF. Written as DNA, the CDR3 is TGTGCCAGCAGTTTTGAGAGGGCGGAAGCTTTCTTT.

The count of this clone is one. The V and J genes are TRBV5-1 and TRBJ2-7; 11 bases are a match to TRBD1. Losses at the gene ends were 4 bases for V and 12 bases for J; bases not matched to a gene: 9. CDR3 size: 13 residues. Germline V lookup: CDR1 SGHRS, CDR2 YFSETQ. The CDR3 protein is CASSPGDRGLGYF. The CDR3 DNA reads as TGCGCCAGCAGCCCAGGGGACAGGGGGTTAGGGTACTTC.

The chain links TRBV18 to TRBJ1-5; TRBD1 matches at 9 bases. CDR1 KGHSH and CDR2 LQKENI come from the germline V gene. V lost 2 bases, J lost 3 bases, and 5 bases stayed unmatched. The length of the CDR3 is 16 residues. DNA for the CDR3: TGTGCCAGCTCACCAGCAGGACAGGGGACCAATCAGCCCCAGCATTTT. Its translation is CASSPAGQGTNQPQHF.

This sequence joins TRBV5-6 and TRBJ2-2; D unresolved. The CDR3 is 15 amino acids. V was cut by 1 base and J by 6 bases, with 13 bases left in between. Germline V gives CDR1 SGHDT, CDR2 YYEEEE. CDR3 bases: TGTGCCAGCAGCTTGATAGTATTTGGTTCCGGGGAGCTGTTTTTT. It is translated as CASSLIVFGSGELFF.

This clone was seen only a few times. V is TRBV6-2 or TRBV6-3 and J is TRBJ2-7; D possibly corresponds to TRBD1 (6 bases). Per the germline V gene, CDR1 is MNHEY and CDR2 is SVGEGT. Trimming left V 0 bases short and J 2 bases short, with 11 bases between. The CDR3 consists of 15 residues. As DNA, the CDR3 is TGTGCCAGCAGTTACTCCGAGGACAGAACCTACGAGCAGTACTTC. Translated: CASSYSEDRTYEQYF.

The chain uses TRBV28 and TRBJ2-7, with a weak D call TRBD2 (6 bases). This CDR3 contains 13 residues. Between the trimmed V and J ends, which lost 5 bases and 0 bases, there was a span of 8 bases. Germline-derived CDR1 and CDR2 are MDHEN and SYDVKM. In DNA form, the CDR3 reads TGTGCCAGCAGTCCGGGACTCTCCTACGAGCAGTACTTC. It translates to CASSPGLSYEQYF. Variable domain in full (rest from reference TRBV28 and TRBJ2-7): DVKVTQSSRYLVKRTGEKVFLECVQDMDHENMFWYRQDPGLGLRLIYFSYDVKMKEKGDIPEGYSVSREKKERFSLILESASTNQTSMYLCASSPGLSYEQYFGPGTRLTVT.

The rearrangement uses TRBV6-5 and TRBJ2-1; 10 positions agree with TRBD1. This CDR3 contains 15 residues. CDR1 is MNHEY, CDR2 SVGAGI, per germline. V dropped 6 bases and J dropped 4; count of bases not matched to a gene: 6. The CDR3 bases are TGTGCCAGCAGCATAGACAGGGGGCAGTACAATGAGCAGTTCTTC. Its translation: CASSIDRGQYNEQFF.

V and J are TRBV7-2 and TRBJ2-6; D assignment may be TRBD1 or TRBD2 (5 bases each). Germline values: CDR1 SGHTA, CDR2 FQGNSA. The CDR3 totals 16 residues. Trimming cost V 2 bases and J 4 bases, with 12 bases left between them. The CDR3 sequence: CASSLTGTAGANVLTF. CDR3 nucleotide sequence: TGTGCCAGCAGCTTAACGGGGACGGCCGGGGCCAACGTCCTGACTTTC.

The CDR3 protein is CASSLGLSYEQYF. The DNA for the CDR3 is TGTGCCAGCAGCCTCGGACTCTCCTACGAGCAGTACTTC. This chain joins TRBV6-2 or TRBV6-3 and TRBJ2-7; TRBD2 might be the D (5 bases). V lost 6 bases to trimming and J lost 0 bases, with 9 bases between them. The CDR3 consists of 13 residues. CDR1 is MNHEY, CDR2 SVGEGT, per germline.

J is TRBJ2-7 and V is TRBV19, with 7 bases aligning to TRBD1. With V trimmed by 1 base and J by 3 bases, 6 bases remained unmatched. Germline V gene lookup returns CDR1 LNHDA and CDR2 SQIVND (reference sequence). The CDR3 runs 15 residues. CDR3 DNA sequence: TGTGCCAGTAGTATAGGACTACAGGGGATCTACGAGCAGTACTTC. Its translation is CASSIGLQGIYEQYF.

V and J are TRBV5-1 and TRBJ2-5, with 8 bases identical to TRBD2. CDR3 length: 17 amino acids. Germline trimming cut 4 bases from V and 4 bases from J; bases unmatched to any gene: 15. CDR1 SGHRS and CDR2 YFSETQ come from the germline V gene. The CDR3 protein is CASSPGGFSGIGETQYF. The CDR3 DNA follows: TGCGCCAGCAGCCCAGGCGGGTTTAGCGGGATAGGAGAGACCCAGTACTTC. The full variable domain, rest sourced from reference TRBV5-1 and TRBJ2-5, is KAGVTQTPRYLIKTRGQQVTLSCSPISGHRSVSWYQQTPGQGLQFLFEYFSETQRNKGNFPGRFSGRQFSNSRSEMNVSTLELGDSALYLCASSPGGFSGIGETQYFGPGTRLLVL.

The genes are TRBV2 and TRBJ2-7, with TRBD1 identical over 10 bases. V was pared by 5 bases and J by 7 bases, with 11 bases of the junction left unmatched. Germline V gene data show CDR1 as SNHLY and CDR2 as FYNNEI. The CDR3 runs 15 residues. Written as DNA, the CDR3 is TGTGCCAGCAGTCCCCGGACAGGGGGGCGGCAAGAGCAGTACTTC. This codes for CASSPRTGGRQEQYF. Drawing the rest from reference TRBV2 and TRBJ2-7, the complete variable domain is EPEVTQTPSHQVTQMGQEVILRCVPISNHLYFYWYRQILGQKVEFLVSFYNNEISEKSEIFDDQFSVERPDGSNFTLKIRSTKLEDSAMYFCASSPRTGGRQEQYFGPGTRLTVT.